Listed below are T cell receptor beta chains from one sample, sequenced in a study of identical twins. TCRdb re-analysed the 5' RACE reads in MiXCR, keeping a single row per CDR3 protein. The table lists roughly 350,000 distinct CDR3 sequences, about 12% of them singletons. These data were also filed under a second study, of yellow fever vaccine responses in identical twins.

The sequenced sample was CD8+ T cells sorted from blood. The receptors come from a woman under 30 in good health. Both conserved end residues are part of each CDR3. Each record gives: J gene, D gene, clone size, V gene, CDR3 protein, CDR3 DNA. The D gene is left open where the match is weak. Part of the rows lack a size; the others show once, few, many or a class for expanded clones.

TRBJ2-7,TRBD1,few,TRBV4-1,CASSQESLDRVYEQYF,TGCGCCAGCAGCCAAGAGTCGCTAGACAGGGTCTACGAGCAGTACTTC
TRBJ2-3,.,.,TRBV12-3/TRBV12-4,CASSFLGPGYSTDTQYF,TGTGCCAGCAGTTTTTTGGGGCCGGGATATAGCACAGATACGCAGTATTTT
TRBJ2-5,.,.,TRBV20-1,CSASEDYQETQYF,TGCAGTGCTAGTGAAGATTACCAAGAGACCCAGTACTTC
TRBJ2-3,.,few,TRBV23-1,CANTRSGTFSGLADTQYF,TGCGCCAACACACGATCGGGTACTTTCTCGGGCTTGGCAGATACGCAGTATTTT
TRBJ2-1,TRBD1,few,TRBV29-1,CSVEGTANSYNEQFF,TGCAGCGTTGAGGGGACAGCTAACTCCTACAATGAGCAGTTCTTC
TRBJ2-1,.,.,TRBV11-3,CASSLAAREQFF,TGTGCCAGCAGCTTAGCGGCCCGTGAGCAGTTCTTC
TRBJ2-5,.,.,TRBV7-9,CASSLAYETQYF,TGTGCCAGCAGCTTAGCGTACGAGACCCAGTACTTC
TRBJ2-5,.,few,TRBV28,CASSKGPETQYF,TGTGCCAGCAGCAAGGGACCGGAGACCCAGTACTTC
TRBJ2-4,.,many,TRBV20-1,CSAEEQNIQYF,TGCAGTGCTGAGGAGCAAAACATTCAGTACTTC
TRBJ2-7,TRBD2,.,TRBV7-8,CASSGRAGGGGDEQYF,TGTGCCAGCAGCGGTCGAGCCGGGGGGGGTGGCGACGAGCAGTACTTC
TRBJ2-1,TRBD1,.,TRBV7-9,CASSPGQGANNEQFF,TGTGCCAGCAGCCCTGGGCAGGGGGCAAACAATGAGCAGTTCTTC
TRBJ2-5,TRBD2,.,TRBV27,CASSPGLAGPRETQYF,TGTGCCAGCAGTCCGGGACTAGCGGGACCCCGGGAGACCCAGTACTTC
TRBJ2-1,TRBD2,.,TRBV29-1,CSGISGRRQNEQFF,TGCAGCGGGATTAGCGGGAGAAGACAGAATGAGCAGTTCTTC
TRBJ2-3,.,.,TRBV27,CASSLVGGASTDTQYF,TGTGCCAGCAGTCTAGTGGGGGGGGCGAGCACAGATACGCAGTATTTT
TRBJ2-5,.,many,TRBV4-2,CASSQESGAKTQYF,TGTGCCAGCAGCCAAGAATCAGGGGCCAAGACCCAGTACTTC
TRBJ2-5,.,few,TRBV10-3,CAKSGEIVGETQYF,TGTGCCAAAAGTGGGGAAATCGTGGGGGAGACCCAGTACTTC
TRBJ2-7,.,.,TRBV7-9,CASSFPAEGRYEQYF,TGTGCCAGCAGCTTCCCGGCGGAGGGACGCTACGAGCAGTACTTC
TRBJ2-3,.,.,TRBV6-4,CASGGHKRITHTQYF,TGTGCCAGCGGCGGACACAAGCGAATCACACATACGCAGTATTTT
TRBJ2-7,.,many,TRBV29-1,CSVGNEYEQYF,TGCAGCGTTGGGAATGAGTACGAGCAGTACTTC
TRBJ1-4,.,.,TRBV11-1,CASSLYRRVSVGNEKLFF,TGTGCCAGCAGCTTGTATCGCAGGGTATCCGTTGGTAATGAAAAACTGTTTTTT
TRBJ2-7,.,few,TRBV29-1,CSVEGTETYEQYF,TGCAGCGTTGAAGGGACAGAGACCTACGAGCAGTACTTC
TRBJ2-3,.,.,TRBV6-5,CASSYTNPTDTQYF,TGTGCCAGCAGTTACACAAATCCCACAGATACGCAGTATTTT
TRBJ2-1,TRBD2,.,TRBV24-1,CATSDLTYSGGYNEQFF,TGTGCCACCAGTGATTTGACGTACAGCGGGGGGTACAATGAGCAGTTCTTC
TRBJ2-2,TRBD1,.,TRBV7-9,CASSSPGTGDTGELFF,TGTGCCAGCAGCTCGCCCGGGACAGGGGACACCGGGGAGCTGTTTTTT
TRBJ1-1,.,.,TRBV12-3/TRBV12-4,CASRILGRTEAFF,TGTGCCAGCCGTATACTGGGGAGGACTGAAGCTTTCTTT
TRBJ2-1,TRBD2,few,TRBV12-3/TRBV12-4,CASSPTSGSDEQFF,TGTGCCAGCAGCCCGACTAGCGGGAGCGATGAGCAGTTCTTC